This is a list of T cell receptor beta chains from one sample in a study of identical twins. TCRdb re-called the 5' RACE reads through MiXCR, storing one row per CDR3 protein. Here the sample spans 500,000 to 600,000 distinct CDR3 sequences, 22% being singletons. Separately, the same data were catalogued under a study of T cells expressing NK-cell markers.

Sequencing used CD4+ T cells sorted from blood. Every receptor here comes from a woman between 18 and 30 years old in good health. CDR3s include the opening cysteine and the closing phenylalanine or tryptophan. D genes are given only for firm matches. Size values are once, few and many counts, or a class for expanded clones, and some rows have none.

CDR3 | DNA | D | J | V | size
CSGQGQTGELFF | TGCAGTGGGCAGGGACAGACCGGGGAGCTGTTTTTT | TRBD1 | TRBJ2-2 | TRBV20-1 | -
CASSSLATDTQYF | TGCGCCAGCAGCAGCCTAGCGACAGATACGCAGTATTTT | - | TRBJ2-3 | TRBV5-1 | -
CSASPPGLLDTQYF | TGCAGTGCTTCTCCCCCGGGACTCTTAGATACGCAGTATTTT | - | TRBJ2-3 | TRBV20-1 | few
CASSFSGGYQPQHF | TGTGCCAGCAGTTTTAGCGGCGGTTATCAGCCCCAGCATTTT | - | TRBJ1-5 | TRBV12-3/TRBV12-4 | -
CASSRGFGVYEQYF | TGTGCCAGCAGCAGGGGTTTCGGGGTATACGAGCAGTACTTC | - | TRBJ2-7 | TRBV27 | -
CSVVPGQETQYF | TGCAGCGTTGTCCCCGGACAAGAGACCCAGTACTTC | - | TRBJ2-5 | TRBV29-1 | -
CASSFRDRGENEQFF | TGTGCCAGCAGCTTCCGGGACAGGGGAGAGAATGAGCAGTTCTTC | TRBD1 | TRBJ2-1 | TRBV7-9 | few
CASTLTGPRRPNQPQHF | TGTGCCAGCACCCTAACCGGGCCGAGGAGGCCCAATCAGCCCCAGCATTTT | - | TRBJ1-5 | TRBV12-3/TRBV12-4 | -
CSARQGANYGYTF | TGCAGTGCGCGACAGGGGGCTAACTATGGCTACACCTTC | TRBD1 | TRBJ1-2 | TRBV20-1 | many
CSARSGSRAETQYF | TGCAGTGCTAGATCCGGGTCCCGAGCGGAGACCCAGTACTTC | - | TRBJ2-5 | TRBV20-1 | -
CASRDSFYGYTF | TGTGCCAGCAGGGACAGTTTCTATGGCTACACCTTC | - | TRBJ1-2 | TRBV25-1 | many
CSVEMQGPYEQYF | TGCAGCGTTGAAATGCAGGGCCCCTACGAGCAGTACTTC | - | TRBJ2-7 | TRBV29-1 | few
CASSASQVYEQYF | TGTGCCAGCAGTGCAAGCCAGGTCTACGAGCAGTACTTC | - | TRBJ2-7 | TRBV6-1 | -
CASSLAYRDTQYF | TGTGCCAGCAGCTTAGCGTATAGAGATACGCAGTATTTT | - | TRBJ2-3 | TRBV11-3 | -